This T cell receptor (beta chain) was observed in a study of T cells in Graves' hyperthyroidism and ophthalmopathy. Points from the study as a whole: From stable hyperthyroidism, ophthalmopathy was separated by a 13 V-J model.

To note about this clonotype: Antigen unknown.

RNA transcripts provided the source from which TCR beta CDR3 regions were amplified. TCR CDR3 regions were first amplified by RT-PCR with HTBI primers. TCRdb itself ran the multiplex PCR reads through MiXCR, one entry per CDR3 protein. This sample has 600,000 to 650,000 distinct CDR3 sequences, with 20% to 25% found just once. The germline V and J ends were trimmed by 5 bases and 0 bases, with 34 bases remaining between them. The CDR3 has 23 residues. The V gene's germline CDR1 is MDHEN and CDR2 SYDVKM. Sequencing used blood. The chain has TRBV28 and TRBJ2-2, with D maybe TRBD2 (10 bases). The receptor was derived from a man aged 25-40 years with Graves' ophthalmopathy. The CDR3 coding sequence is TGTGCCAGCAGTCTCCGGGACAGGGTGCTAGCGGGAGATGTGGATTCGAACACCGGGGAGCTGTTTTTT. Protein product: CASSLRDRVLAGDVDSNTGELFF.